The 31 T cell receptor beta chains reported below all come from one sample, sequenced in a study of early T cells in non-severe SARS-CoV-2 infection. MiXCR was run by TCRdb on the 5' RACE reads, yielding one entry per CDR3 protein. Of over 95,000 distinct CDR3 sequences in the sample, approximately 16% are singletons; the top ten hold 1.3%. The sample comprised whole blood. Receptors originate from an adult who was a healthcare worker with PCR-confirmed SARS-CoV-2 infection or an uninfected control (not recorded which).

J is TRBJ2-5 and V is TRBV9; tentatively, D is TRBD1 (5 bases). CDR1 and CDR2 from the germline V gene are SGDLS and YYNGEE. The length of the CDR3 is 14 residues. V was cut by 4 bases and J by 0 bases, with 10 bases left in between. For the CDR3, the DNA is TGTGCCAGCAGCCAGGACACTTACCAAGAGACCCAGTACTTC. Its protein is CASSQDTYQETQYF.

This clonotype was recorded a few times. The J gene is TRBJ1-5, the V gene TRBV6-2 or TRBV6-3; D is uncertain. Germline V gives CDR1 MNHEY, CDR2 SVGEGT. Trimming took off 4 bases at V and 4 bases at J, with 17 bases between the two ends. The CDR3 contains 16 residues. CDR3 DNA: TGTGCCAGCAGTTTCCCCCGGGCCACCTCAAATCAGCCCCAGCATTTT. Translating it yields CASSFPRATSNQPQHF.

The sample holds a few counts of this clonotype. V usage is TRBV6-6 and J usage is TRBJ1-1; D remains ambiguous. Germline CDR1 is MNHNY and CDR2 is SVGAGI (reference sequence). The CDR3 has 15 amino acids. V was clipped by 0 bases and J by 6 bases, with 14 bases between them. The CDR3 sequence is CASSYSLGVVAEAFF. The CDR3 DNA reads TGTGCCAGCAGTTACTCGTTGGGCGTTGTGGCTGAAGCTTTCTTT.

This clonotype was counted ten times or more. The J gene is TRBJ1-2, the V gene TRBV12-3 or TRBV12-4; D is uncertain. This CDR3 has 13 amino acids. Deletions cut 2 bases from V and 7 bases from J, with 11 bases between. In DNA form, the CDR3 reads TGTGCCAGCAGTTTATTCACCGGTGGTGGCTACACCTTC. This sequence encodes CASSLFTGGGYTF.

The sample holds a few counts of this clonotype. The chain recombines TRBV5-6 with TRBJ2-7, with D possibly being TRBD2 (5 bases). The CDR3 covers 16 residues. In germline, CDR1 is SGHDT, CDR2 YYEEEE. V was trimmed by 4 bases and J by 4 bases, leaving 21 bases between them. DNA of the CDR3: TGTGCCAGCAGCCCTGGCGGCGGGTACTATCTTTACGAGCAGTACTTC. It translates to CASSPGGGYYLYEQYF.

The chain uses TRBV7-6 and TRBJ2-3; the D is unclear. This CDR3 is built from 15 residues. Germline lookup yields CDR1 SGHVS and CDR2 FNYEAQ. Trimming removed 4 bases at V and 5 bases at J, with 16 bases between. CDR3 sequence: CASSSSLGLGDTQYF. CDR3 nucleotide sequence: TGTGCCAGCAGCTCCTCCCTGGGGTTGGGAGATACGCAGTATTTT.

The chain combines TRBV7-9 with TRBJ2-5; D gene uncertain. In germline, CDR1 is SEHNR, CDR2 FQNEAQ (reference sequence). CDR3 length: 18 residues. V shed 1 base and J shed 2 bases, with 20 bases lying between them. The CDR3 loop reads CASSLEPYYVARQETQYF. Here the CDR3 DNA reads TGTGCCAGCAGCTTAGAGCCCTATTACGTTGCCCGTCAAGAGACCCAGTACTTC.

In its sample, this clonotype ranks as medium-sized. The chain joins TRBV5-1 to TRBJ1-5; D might be TRBD1 (6 bases). Germline V gives CDR1 SGHRS, CDR2 YFSETQ. Trimming stripped 0 bases from V and 7 bases from J, with 11 bases between. The CDR3 totals 14 residues. The DNA for the CDR3 is TGCGCCAGCAGCTTGGAGCCAGGGGCACAGCCCCAGCATTTT. Translation: CASSLEPGAQPQHF.

There are a few counts of this clonotype. V and J are TRBV28 and TRBJ2-2; 12 bases are shared with TRBD1. J was trimmed by 9 bases and V by 8 bases; bases with no gene match: 13. Germline V CDR1 and CDR2: MDHEN, SYDVKM. The CDR3 totals 16 residues. CDR3 sequence reads: CASSSVRDRGQRELFF. The CDR3 nucleotides are TGTGCCAGCTCATCGGTCCGGGACAGGGGGCAAAGGGAGCTGTTTTTT.

In this sample, this clonotype turned up many times. This rearrangement joins TRBV4-2 to TRBJ2-1; 7 bases fit TRBD1. Germline CDR1 is LGHNA and CDR2 is YNFKEQ. V dropped 3 bases and J dropped 0; count of bases not matched to a gene: 5. CDR3 size: 16 residues. CDR3 nucleotide sequence: TGTGCCAGCAGCCAGGAACAGGGGAGCTCCTACAATGAGCAGTTCTTC. Its translation is CASSQEQGSSYNEQFF.

This clonotype turned up a few times. The chain recombines TRBV27 with TRBJ1-2; D might be TRBD1 (5 bases). CDR3 length equals 14 residues. Germline V gives CDR1 MNHEY, CDR2 SMNVEV (reference sequence). V shed 2 bases and J shed 5 bases, with 12 bases lying between them. The CDR3, as DNA: TGTGCCAGCAGTTTACGGGGCGTCGAGTATGGCTACACCTTC. Protein: CASSLRGVEYGYTF.

The chain is built from TRBV20-1 and TRBJ2-3; no clear D gene. Germline V CDR1 and CDR2: DFQATT, SNEGSKA (reference sequence). V lost 7 bases to trimming and J lost 10 bases, with 12 bases between them. The CDR3 consists of 10 residues. The chain's CDR3 is CSVPLGPQYF. The DNA of the CDR3 is TGCAGTGTGCCCCTCGGTCCGCAGTATTTT.

In this sample, this clonotype turned up a few times. V usage is TRBV7-2 and J usage is TRBJ2-5; 8 bases line up with TRBD1. CDR1 and CDR2 (germline): SGHTA, FQGNSA. Trimming took 5 bases from V and 5 from J; bases not matched to a gene: 7. The CDR3 is 14 residues long. The CDR3 region is CASSQQGVIETQYF. The CDR3 nucleotides are TGTGCCAGCAGCCAACAGGGGGTTATCGAGACCCAGTACTTC.

CDR3 protein: CASSQVMGRDTEQFF. CDR3 nucleotide sequence: TGTGCCAGCAGCCAAGTGATGGGACGCGATACCGAGCAGTTCTTC. The rearrangement joins TRBV14 to TRBJ2-1; D possibly matches TRBD1 or TRBD2 (5 bases each). Per the germline V gene, CDR1 is SGHDN and CDR2 is FVKESK. V lost 1 base and J 10 bases, leaving 17 bases between the germline ends. This CDR3 comprises 15 residues.

This clonotype occurred a few times. The chain employs TRBV27 and TRBJ2-7; 8 bases line up with TRBD2. The CDR3 is 15 amino acids. Germline V CDR1 and CDR2: MNHEY, SMNVEV (reference sequence). After removal of 1 base from V and 4 bases from J, the junction contained 6 bases not matched to a gene. DNA for the CDR3: TGTGCCAGCAGTTTATTTCTAGCGGGTGATTACGAGCAGTACTTC. This gives the protein CASSLFLAGDYEQYF.

This clonotype turned up a few times. The chain links TRBV9 to TRBJ1-1, with D perhaps TRBD1 (5 bases). CDR3 length: 16 residues. The germline gives CDR1 SGDLS, CDR2 YYNGEE. V lost 3 bases, J lost 6 bases, and 21 bases lay in between. CDR3 bases: TGTGCCAGCAGCGAGGGCCGTGGTCCCAAGGGGTCTGAAGCTTTCTTT. Its translation: CASSEGRGPKGSEAFF.

The table lists this clonotype with a few counts. This sequence joins TRBV9 and TRBJ2-1, with D unclear. The CDR3 runs 15 residues. Per germline, CDR1 SGDLS and CDR2 YYNGEE. Trimming removed 0 bases from V and 0 bases from J, with 7 bases in between. The CDR3 nucleotides read TGTGCCAGCAGCGTAGTGTCGAGCTCCTACAATGAGCAGTTCTTC. Its protein product is CASSVVSSSYNEQFF.

This clonotype was seen only a few times. The genes are TRBV2 and TRBJ2-3; weak D call: TRBD2 (6 bases). From germline, CDR1 is SNHLY and CDR2 FYNNEI. CDR3 length: 9 residues. Trimming removed 11 bases at V and 10 bases at J, with 10 bases between. The chain's CDR3 is CAGGFAQYF. DNA of the CDR3: TGTGCCGGGGGGTTCGCGCAGTATTTT. The complete variable domain, with remaining parts taken from reference TRBV2 and TRBJ2-3, reads EPEVTQTPSHQVTQMGQEVILRCVPISNHLYFYWYRQILGQKVEFLVSFYNNEISEKSEIFDDQFSVERPDGSNFTLKIRSTKLEDSAMYFCAGGFAQYFGPGTRLTVL.

Ten or more counts support this clonotype. The chain has TRBV7-2 and TRBJ2-7; 10 nucleotides align to TRBD2. Trimming removed 5 bases from V and 4 bases from J; junction bases left unmatched: 11. This CDR3 contains 16 residues. The V gene's germline CDR1 is SGHTA and CDR2 FQGNSA. The CDR3 DNA reads TGTGCCAGCAGCCTAACCCCGAGCGGGGGGGTATACGAGCAGTACTTC. This sequence encodes CASSLTPSGGVYEQYF.

There are many counts of this clonotype. This rearrangement joins TRBV5-6 to TRBJ1-1, with D perhaps TRBD1 (6 bases). Germline V lookup: CDR1 SGHDT, CDR2 YYEEEE. Trimming removed 4 bases from V and 10 bases from J, with 11 bases in between. The CDR3 is made up of 11 amino acids. CDR3 sequence: CASSVQGRAFF. CDR3 coding DNA: TGTGCCAGCAGCGTACAGGGTAGAGCTTTCTTT. The whole variable domain, filled in from reference TRBV5-6 and TRBJ1-1, reads DAGVTQSPTHLIKTRGQQVTLRCSPKSGHDTVSWYQQALGQGPQFIFQYYEEEERQRGNFPDRFSGHQFPNYSSELNVNALLLGDSALYLCASSVQGRAFFGQGTRLTVV.

This clonotype was observed many times. The chain combines TRBV2 with TRBJ1-5; D is ambiguous. There are 15 residues in the CDR3. V lost 1 base, J lost 0 bases, and 7 bases lay in between. In germline, CDR1 is SNHLY, CDR2 FYNNEI. CDR3 region: CASSEGQVSNQPQHF. CDR3 coding DNA: TGTGCCAGCAGTGAAGGTCAGGTTAGCAATCAGCCCCAGCATTTT.

The rearrangement links TRBV27 to TRBJ2-1; the D call may be TRBD1 or TRBD2 (5 bases each). CDR1 MNHEY and CDR2 SMNVEV come from the germline V gene (reference sequence). The CDR3 has 14 residues. V dropped 4 bases and J dropped 6 bases, with 13 bases sitting between them. The CDR3 spells CASSSIWGSNEQFF. CDR3 sequence (DNA): TGTGCCAGCAGTTCAATTTGGGGGAGCAATGAGCAGTTCTTC.

V is TRBV5-1 and J is TRBJ1-6; 8 bases align to TRBD1. V was pared by 3 bases and J by 7 bases, with 6 bases of the junction left unmatched. This CDR3 is built from 15 residues. Germline assignment: CDR1 SGHRS and CDR2 YFSETQ. The CDR3 protein is CASSSGQGGNSPLHF. CDR3 nucleotides: TGCGCCAGCAGCTCTGGACAGGGTGGAAATTCACCCCTCCACTTT.

The V call is TRBV12-3 or TRBV12-4, the J call TRBJ1-5; 7 bases fit TRBD1. J was trimmed by 0 bases and V by 7 bases; bases with no gene match: 3. This CDR3 region has 14 residues. The CDR3 sequence is CASKPGGSNQPQHF. CDR3 bases: TGTGCCAGCAAGCCAGGGGGTAGCAATCAGCCCCAGCATTTT.

This clonotype has just a few counts. The CDR3 spells CASSLIVDTQYF. In DNA, the CDR3 is TGTGCCAGCAGCTTGATCGTAGATACGCAGTATTTT. The V call is TRBV11-2, the J call TRBJ2-3; D gene ambiguous. The V and J ends lost 3 bases and 5 bases respectively, with 6 bases between them. The CDR3 covers 12 residues. Germline CDR1 reads SGHAT; CDR2 reads FQNNGV.

The table lists this clonotype with a few counts. The CDR3 reads CASSFPAGDQPQHF. CDR3 DNA sequence: TGTGCCAGCAGTTTCCCAGCGGGCGATCAGCCCCAGCATTTT. V gene TRBV6-2 or TRBV6-3 combines with J gene TRBJ1-5; D ambiguous. This CDR3 contains 14 residues. The germline V gene has CDR1 MNHEY and CDR2 SVGEGT. The ends were cut back, 4 bases at V and 5 bases at J, with 12 bases in the middle.

The table lists this clonotype with a few counts. The CDR3 loop reads CASSVGSLLSTDTQYF. The CDR3 nucleotides are TGTGCCAGCAGCGTAGGGAGCCTACTGAGCACAGATACGCAGTATTTT. The chain combines TRBV9 with TRBJ2-3; D unclear. The V gene's germline CDR1 is SGDLS and CDR2 YYNGEE. The CDR3 is 16 amino acids. Deletions cut 0 bases from V and 0 bases from J, with 11 bases between.

This clonotype was seen repeatedly, ten times or more. CDR3 DNA: TGCAGTGCTACGCAGGGTGATCGCGAGCAGTACTTC. This encodes CSATQGDREQYF. This rearrangement joins TRBV20-1 to TRBJ2-7, with a weak D call TRBD1 (5 bases). With 4 bases removed from V and 6 bases from J, the gap between germline ends came to 13 bases. CDR1 and CDR2 (germline): DFQATT, SNEGSKA (reference sequence). The CDR3 has 12 amino acids.

This clonotype was seen a few times. The J gene is TRBJ2-2, the V gene TRBV7-9; 7 nucleotides match TRBD2. In germline, CDR1 is SEHNR, CDR2 FQNEAQ (reference sequence). The V gene end was trimmed by 1 base and the J gene end by 4 bases; junction bases not matched to a gene: 6. The CDR3 runs 16 residues. DNA of the CDR3: TGTGCCAGCAGCTTAGACCGGGACTACCCCACCGGGGAGCTGTTTTTT. Protein product: CASSLDRDYPTGELFF.

As to this clonotype: It may be a read error: a sequence one base away is much more abundant. The DNA of the CDR3 is TGTGCCAGCAGCGTCACCAGGGAGCTGTTTTTT. It translates to CASSVTRELFF. V usage is TRBV3-1 and J usage is TRBJ2-2, with D uncertain. CDR3 length equals 11 residues. Germline CDR1 reads LGHDT; CDR2 reads YNNKEL (reference sequence).

The V gene is TRBV29-1, the J gene TRBJ2-2; unclear D gene. V was trimmed by 5 bases and J by 4 bases, leaving 8 bases between them. This CDR3 is 12 amino acids long. CDR1 and CDR2 from the germline V gene are SQVTM and ANQGSEA. The DNA for the CDR3 is TGCAGCGTTACGGCTAGCACCGGGGAGCTGTTTTTT. Its translation is CSVTASTGELFF.